This TCR beta chain was captured by sequencing in a study of control samples from healthy donors and cancer patients. The CDR3 extends over 17 amino acids. The V and J ends lost 4 bases and 2 bases, in that order; junction bases with no gene match: 9. Germline CDR1 is KGHSH and CDR2 is LQKENI. Repertoires were generated with immunoSEQ multiplex PCR, while TCRdb's copy carries only in-frame clones and drops some. The repertoire has around 100,000 clones, more than 75% of them found once; the top ten carry under 20%. Sequencing was carried out using blood. The J gene is TRBJ2-1, the V gene TRBV18, with 9 bases identical to TRBD2. The origin of this receptor is a woman aged 45 to 65 in good health. CDR3: CASSRPVAGAPYNEQFF. The CDR3 DNA follows: TGTGCCAGCTCACGACCCGTAGCGGGGGCCCCCTACAATGAGCAGTTCTTC.